This T cell receptor (beta chain) was captured in a study of T cell responses to AZD1222 COVID-19 vaccine. Whether given at about 4 or about 12 weeks, second doses were pooled. V lost 4 bases and J lost 0; bases outside the gene matches: 2. CDR1 SGHNT and CDR2 YYREEE come from the germline V gene (reference sequence). The CDR3 has 16 residues. Repertoires were generated with immunoSEQ multiplex PCR, while TCRdb's copy carries only in-frame clones and drops some. The data show about 150,000 clones, approximately 89% seen once. This receptor was taken from an adult who received the AZD1222 COVID-19 vaccine. The material sequenced was peripheral blood, taken 28 days after the second AZD1222 dose. The rearrangement uses TRBV5-4 and TRBJ2-1, with TRBD2 identical over 12 bases. The CDR3: CASSLAGGSSYNEQFF. The CDR3 nucleotides are TGTGCCAGCAGCCTAGCGGGAGGGAGCTCCTACAATGAGCAGTTCTTC.